The rows below give T cell receptor beta chains drawn from one sample of a study of T cell responses to AZD1222 COVID-19 vaccine. TCRdb's copy holds only in-frame clones and misses some; the assay was immunoSEQ multiplex PCR. In the table there are more than 90,000 clones, more than 70% of which are singletons. The sequenced sample was peripheral blood, obtained 28 days after the second AZD1222 dose. Receptor source: an adult who received the AZD1222 COVID-19 vaccine. The conserved cysteine and the conserved F or W are not part of the CDR3 here. Some rows mark clone size as missing; the rest say once, few, many or name a class of expanded clone.

v_call | clone_size | cdr3_aa
TRBV6-5 | NA | ASSYQTGATNEKLF
TRBV2 | NA | ASSPDRGNQPQH
TRBV7-2 | NA | ASSRGGLAGYEQY
TRBV9 | NA | ASSSAGELTNEKLF
TRBV15 | NA | ATSKTGQNTGELF
TRBV6-4 | once | ASSDSAGSYNEQF
TRBV4-3 | NA | ASSQDSMRETQY
TRBV29-1 | few | SVGGGGEYTEAF
TRBV19 | NA | ASSMGQGLTSYEQY
TRBV7-2 | NA | ASSLVGGPDELEQF
TRBV5-8 | NA | ASNFGLTANTGELF
TRBV4-1 | NA | ASSQFLTGDHEQY
TRBV30 | NA | AWNPGAGGGYT
TRBV30 | NA | AWSRTGTGGEKLF
TRBV28 | NA | AVQQGPYSNQPQH
TRBV28 | NA | ASRLTAGELF
TRBV25-1 | NA | ASSEIQGVYGYT
TRBV30 | NA | AWSGPGTSFYNEQF
TRBV4-3 | NA | ASSPGTGENYGYT
TRBV7-2 | NA | ASSFNGVEPQH
TRBV4-3 | NA | ASSQDRGAYNEQF
TRBV6-5 | NA | ASTGNGRYGYT
TRBV28 | NA | ASSPNPTLGDSTDTQY
TRBV29-1 | NA | SVEGSGGAQY
TRBV27 | NA | ASSNQPQH
TRBV7-9 | once | ASSQNRQSLGTYEQY
TRBV7-2 | NA | ASSYSPDRWYEQY
TRBV7-7 | NA | ASSALTGNGYT
TRBV28 | NA | ASSLGQTFQETQY
TRBV5-1 | NA | ASSPRGANEKLF
TRBV30 | NA | AWSTGTAYEQY
TRBV18 | NA | ASSPAGAFGYGYT
TRBV6-6 | NA | ATLTRGVITEAF
TRBV19 | NA | ASSSNRDRGRVRNQPQH
TRBV30 | few | AWTQGGLGDEQY
TRBV28 | once | ASSLERSGGGLYEQY
TRBV2 | NA | ASTPVVNEKLF
TRBV3-1/TRBV3-2 | NA | ASSQGRNTEAF
TRBV7-9 | NA | ASSLVPGGPETQY
TRBV6-2/TRBV6-3 | NA | ASSPLMGGGPSGANVLT
TRBV30 | once | AWTRRREAGELF
TRBV4-1 | NA | ASSQDGDLGGNTIY
TRBV21-1 | NA | ASRQTRYGYT
TRBV3-1/TRBV3-2 | few | ASSHFSFVVY
TRBV30 | once | AWSVLGVGGSPLH
TRBV9 | NA | ASSLGRDTEAF
TRBV5-4 | NA | ASTPGGRGGHNEQF
TRBV5-1 | NA | ASSEGYTQY
TRBV9 | once | ASSPRANSYEQY